The clone carrying this T cell receptor (beta chain) was detected ten times or more. The antigen remains unidentified. The sample belongs to a study of T-cell reconstitution after alpha-beta-depleted transplantation in children. Researchers prepared the TCRbeta library using unique molecular identifiers, the study reports. TCRdb processed the PCR reads anew with MiXCR; each CDR3 protein has one entry. This table has around 4,500 distinct CDR3 sequences, 15% to 20% appearing once. Trimming took off 9 bases at V and 0 bases at J, with 12 bases between the two ends. The CDR3 totals 14 residues. The germline V gene encodes CDR1 ENHRY and CDR2 SYGVKD. Study findings and constraints: When one year had passed after transplant, most T-cell counts and diversity came from newly produced T cells.

The material sequenced was PBMCs, mostly from graft donor cells, taken 180 days after TCRalphabeta/CD19-depleted stem cell transplant. This receptor was obtained from a male patient aged 2-10 years who had a stem cell transplant for acute lymphoblastic leukemia, so the T cells may come from the graft donor. The genes are TRBV10-3 and TRBJ1-3; no clear D. CDR3 loop: CAIAREGSGNTIYF. The CDR3 nucleotides are TGTGCCATAGCTAGGGAGGGCTCTGGAAACACCATATATTTT.